The entry that follows covers one TCR beta chain sequence. Its antigen is still unknown. The record has no base qualities; no much larger clone is one base away. The time point label corresponds to: after dendritic cell vaccination, including at tumor progression/relapse. To be selected, patients needed enough residual fresh-frozen tumor tissue and more than two years of available survival data. Although molecular status otherwise differed among the glioblastoma patients, no patient had an isocitrate dehydrogenase mutation. PBMC collection took place before vaccination, two weeks after the third vaccination, and at tumor progression if progression occurred. The Qiagen DNeasy Blood extraction Kit was used for extraction of genomic DNA. TCRB CDR3 regions were amplified from roughly 1.8 ug genomic DNA, or all available DNA if less, using the immunoSEQ assay. The multiplex PCR employed 60 forward primers targeting TCR V beta segments and 13 reverse primers targeting J beta segments. Synthetic control templates were spiked into each sample at limiting dilution to estimate reads per starting template. The Illumina HiSeq System generated sequencing reads of 87 bp. In the authors' own workflow: PCR and sequencing errors were removed by a nearest neighbor algorithm that merged closely related sequences. TCR overlap was measured as the percentage of unique tumor TCR beta sequences that were also present in the peripheral blood of the same patient. The clones in this table, taken by TCRdb from immuneACCESS, are in-frame only. Not every clone is retained; where verified, under half of the shortfall comes from an unresolved V gene, and the cause of the rest is unknown. The V and J calls and the clone size are those of that table, but D and trimming were determined from the DNA. In all, the sample holds 90,000 or so clones, and around four fifths of those were seen once. The ten biggest clones cover roughly 2% of the sample.

These data are taken from a study of glioma-infiltrating T cells after dendritic cell vaccination listed by TCRdb under 2016. Background for the entire study: The cohort included some 15 glioblastoma patients drawn from Phase I and II dendritic cell vaccination trials, of whom 9 were newly diagnosed and 6 had recurrent disease. Survival after dendritic cell vaccination was correlated with TCR sequencing metrics, including TIL content and tumor-blood repertoire overlap. The vaccine was prepared from monocyte-derived dendritic cells that were cultured for more than six days with IL-4 and GM-CSF and then pulsed overnight with autologous tumor lysate. Three intradermal dendritic cell vaccine injections were administered to patients at biweekly intervals in the arm below the axilla. Autologous tumor lysate-pulsed dendritic cell vaccination was administered to the patients between the early 2000s and the early 2010s. Deep sequencing of TCR beta CDR3 regions was used to quantify tumor-infiltrating lymphocyte content and compare tumor and blood repertoires in dendritic cell-vaccinated glioblastoma patients. General conclusions and limits of the study: The cohort was small and heterogeneous, few patients had complete blood and tumor sets, and even fewer had initial-recurrent tumor pairs. TCR clonality showed no direct relationship with survival, which suggests that a diverse polyclonal response may be important. After dendritic cell vaccination, a higher estimated pretreatment TIL content predicted longer time to progression and longer overall survival. The three-group TCR overlap response model was described as speculative and requiring prospective validation.

The clonotype comes from a human donor with glioblastoma. The specimen comprised blood, sampled after dendritic cell vaccination.

The CDR3 corresponds to CSVNSGSNNEQFF. The DNA sequence is given as TGCAGCGTGAATAGCGGGTCCAACAATGAGCAGTTCTTC. The receptor chain draws on TRBV29-1 and TRBJ2-1; a stretch of 7 junction bases matches TRBD2. From cysteine to phenylalanine, the CDR3 is 13 amino acids long. The kept DNA is CDR3 alone, 39 bases in frame from the first base. Looking up the germline V gene yields CDR1 SQVTM and CDR2 ANQGSEA. For this chain, trimming is 6 bases at the V end and 5 bases at the J end, and the number of junction bases without a gene match is 7.